This entry lists 31 T cell receptor beta chains sequenced from one sample in a study of blood T cells in healthy people across ages. A second 7 to 11 cycle PCR used barcoded and J-beta primers. A single record per CDR3 protein comes from TCRdb applying MiXCR to the 5' RACE reads. This repertoire shows just over 800,000 distinct CDR3 sequences, about 59% found once; its top ten account for 28%. Specimen: blood. The receptors originated from a young man in good health.

This chain connects TRBV6-2 or TRBV6-3 to TRBJ2-1; TRBD1 agrees at 7 bases. The CDR3 extends over 15 amino acids. V lost 0 bases and J lost 2; bases outside the gene matches: 1. Germline assignment: CDR1 MNHEY and CDR2 SVGEGT. The CDR3 region has the DNA TGTGCCAGCAGTTACTCCGGGACAGCCTACAATGAGCAGTTCTTC. Translated, it gives CASSYSGTAYNEQFF.

The chain couples TRBV19 to TRBJ2-7; D is perhaps TRBD1 (6 bases). The J call is uncertain, as TRBJ2-5 better fits the DNA end. The length of the CDR3 is 14 residues. Germline CDR1 LNHDA, CDR2 SQIVND (reference sequence). CDR3 DNA sequence: TGTGCCACCTCGGCAACTGGGACACAAGAGACCCAGTACTTC. Translating gives CATSATGTQETQYF.

The chain links TRBV5-6 to TRBJ2-5, with 9 bases matching TRBD1. TRBJ2-7 explains the end of the DNA better; the J call may be wrong. The CDR3 length is 13 residues. Germline CDR1 SGHDT, CDR2 YYEEEE. This CDR3 is CASNWTGVSEQYF. The CDR3 DNA is TGTGCCAGCAACTGGACAGGGGTGTCCGAGCAGTACTTC.

The chain has TRBV10-3 and TRBJ1-4; D remains unclear. This CDR3 is built from 13 residues. CDR1 is ENHRY, CDR2 SYGVKD, per germline. V dropped 4 bases and J dropped 7 bases, with 10 bases sitting between them. This CDR3 reads CAISGGFGEKLFF. The CDR3 bases are TGTGCCATCAGTGGAGGGTTTGGTGAAAAACTGTTTTTT.

This clonotype was detected a few times. The rearrangement links TRBV28 to TRBJ2-5; TRBD2 matches at 7 bases. Trimming removed 2 bases from V and 11 bases from J; junction bases left unmatched: 5. The CDR3 contains 12 residues. Germline CDR1 and CDR2: MDHEN and SYDVKM. The CDR3 region has the DNA TGTGCCAGCAGTTTAAAGGGGCGGGAGCAGTACTTC. Protein sequence: CASSLKGREQYF.

The chain has TRBV6-2 or TRBV6-3 and TRBJ2-5; 11 bases line up with TRBD2. The junction had 7 bases not matched to a gene; V was cut back by 2 bases and J by 5 bases. Germline V gene sequence: CDR1 MNHEY, CDR2 SVGEGT. This CDR3 comprises 16 residues. In DNA form, the CDR3 reads TGTGCCAGCAGTTACGTGGCTAGCGGGAGGCGGGAGACCCAGTACTTC. The encoded protein is CASSYVASGRRETQYF.

The J gene is TRBJ2-5, the V gene TRBV29-1; 9 bases line up with TRBD1. Gene TRBJ2-7 matches the end of the DNA better, so the J call may be wrong. Germline values: CDR1 SQVTM, CDR2 ANQGSEA. The CDR3 runs 13 residues. CDR3 amino acids: CSVTTDRGDEQYF. DNA for the CDR3: TGCAGCGTCACGACAGACAGGGGGGACGAGCAGTACTTC.

This clonotype turned up a few times. This chain uses TRBV5-1 with TRBJ2-5; D might be TRBD1 (6 bases). The J call may be in error: the DNA end matches TRBJ2-7 better. The CDR3 has 14 residues. Germline assignment: CDR1 SGHRS and CDR2 YFSETQ. As DNA, the CDR3 is TGCGCCAGCAGCTCTCAGACAGGAGTGGACGAGCAGTACTTC. Amino acids: CASSSQTGVDEQYF.

The rearrangement joins TRBV10-3 to TRBJ2-7; D not certain. The CDR3 is 13 amino acids. From germline, CDR1 is ENHRY and CDR2 SYGVKD. The V gene lost 5 bases and the J gene lost 0 bases, with 8 bases spanning the gap. The CDR3 is CAISPSTSYEQYF. CDR3 nucleotides: TGTGCCATCAGTCCCAGCACCTCCTACGAGCAGTACTTC.

This clonotype was seen only a few times. A junction end diverges from the germline sequence, so it may reflect a read error. This chain uses TRBV7-7 with TRBJ2-3; 12 bases are shared with TRBD2. CDR1 and CDR2 from the germline V gene are SSHAT and FNYEAQ (reference sequence). There are 16 residues in the CDR3. The CDR3 reads CASSPAGLAGTDTQYF. For the CDR3, the DNA is TGTGCTAGCAGCCCCGCAGGACTAGCGGGGACAGATACGCAGTATTTT.

In this sample, this clonotype turned up once. V usage is TRBV20-1 and J usage is TRBJ2-1; 8 nucleotides line up with TRBD1. Per germline, CDR1 DFQATT and CDR2 SNEGSKA (reference sequence). V lost 2 bases to trimming and J lost 4 bases; unmatched junction nucleotides: 7. CDR3 length: 15 amino acids. In DNA, the CDR3 is TGCAGTGCTAGAAACCGGACAGGGCCATACAATGAGCAGTTCTTC. It yields the protein CSARNRTGPYNEQFF.

The chain recombines TRBV6-5 with TRBJ2-2, with TRBD1 matching 10 bases. Germline V gene lookup returns CDR1 MNHEY and CDR2 SVGAGI. The CDR3 sequence is 18 residues long. V dropped 5 bases and J dropped 5; count of bases not matched to a gene: 14. CDR3 in amino acids: CASSLLSPGQGRTGELFF. The CDR3 region has the DNA TGTGCCAGCAGTCTACTCAGTCCGGGACAGGGGAGGACCGGGGAGCTGTTTTTT.

The chain employs TRBV6-5 and TRBJ2-7; 10 bases map to TRBD2. The J call may not be correct, given that the DNA end is closer to TRBJ2-5. CDR1 and CDR2 from the germline V gene are MNHEY and SVGAGI. CDR3 length: 16 amino acids. CDR3 sequence (DNA): TGTGCCAGCAGTACTAATAGCGGGGGGCTAAAAGAGACCCAGTACTTC. It codes for CASSTNSGGLKETQYF.

The chain is built from TRBV6-5 and TRBJ2-1; 7 nucleotides match TRBD1. Germline CDR1 is MNHEY and CDR2 is SVGAGI. J lost 5 bases, V lost 7 bases, and 8 bases had no gene match. This CDR3 has 14 residues. The DNA of the CDR3 is TGTGCCAGCACCCCAACTGACAGGGACAATGAGCAGTTCTTC. Amino acids: CASTPTDRDNEQFF.

This rearrangement joins TRBV6-5 to TRBJ2-4, with D tentatively TRBD1 (7 bases). The germline V and J ends were trimmed by 8 bases and 4 bases, with 15 bases remaining between them. The CDR3 has 14 residues. Per germline, CDR1 MNHEY and CDR2 SVGAGI. CDR3 nucleotide sequence: TGTGCCAGCGCCCGGGCGGGACAGAAAAACATTCAGTACTTC. Residues: CASARAGQKNIQYF.

The chain carries TRBV5-1 and TRBJ1-4; D unclear. V was trimmed by 0 bases and J by 8 bases, leaving 11 bases between them. Germline CDR1 reads SGHRS; CDR2 reads YFSETQ. This CDR3 contains 14 residues. The CDR3 DNA sequence: TGCGCCAGCAGCTTGGGAGACATGGACGAAAAACTGTTTTTT. Protein: CASSLGDMDEKLFF.

This clonotype was found a few times. V usage is TRBV6-2 or TRBV6-3 and J usage is TRBJ2-1, with TRBD2 matching over 12 bases. The CDR3 loop spans 15 amino acids. V gave up 9 bases and J gave up 9 bases; unmatched junction bases: 12. Germline V lookup: CDR1 MNHEY, CDR2 SVGEGT. The DNA for the CDR3 is TGTGCCAGTCGGACTAGCGGGACATTAGGGGCTGAGCAGTTCTTC. It specifies CASRTSGTLGAEQFF.

This clonotype has only a few counts. V gene TRBV5-1 combines with J gene TRBJ2-1; 9 bases agree with TRBD2. The germline gives CDR1 SGHRS, CDR2 YFSETQ. There are 13 residues in the CDR3. V trimming: 4 bases; J trimming: 7 bases; junction bases outside the gene matches: 3. The CDR3 bases are TGCGCCAGCAGCGCTCTAGCGGGGAATGAGCAGTTCTTC. This codes for CASSALAGNEQFF. Variable domain in full (rest from reference TRBV5-1 and TRBJ2-1): KAGVTQTPRYLIKTRGQQVTLSCSPISGHRSVSWYQQTPGQGLQFLFEYFSETQRNKGNFPGRFSGRQFSNSRSEMNVSTLELGDSALYLCASSALAGNEQFFGPGTRLTVL.

V and J are TRBV6-1 and TRBJ1-6, with a tentative D call TRBD1 (5 bases). The CDR3 runs 14 residues. Germline V gene data show CDR1 as MNHNS and CDR2 as SASEGT. Trimming left V 6 bases short and J 13 bases short, with 19 bases between. In DNA form, the CDR3 reads TGTGCCAGCAGCTCCGGGGCGGGTCCGGGGCCCCTCCACTTT. Protein product: CASSSGAGPGPLHF.

In this sample, this clonotype turned up a few times. The chain uses TRBV20-1 and TRBJ2-3; maybe TRBD2 (6 bases). CDR3 length equals 17 residues. Per germline, CDR1 DFQATT and CDR2 SNEGSKA (reference sequence). V was clipped by 0 bases and J by 4 bases, with 20 bases between them. In DNA, the CDR3 is TGCAGTGCTAGAGATCGTGCTAGCGAGTTAGAGGCAGATACGCAGTATTTT. Translating gives CSARDRASELEADTQYF.

This sequence joins TRBV18 and TRBJ2-1; TRBD1 agrees at 9 bases. The CDR3 extends over 15 amino acids. V trimming: 3 bases; J trimming: 4 bases; junction bases outside the gene matches: 4. Germline V gene lookup returns CDR1 KGHSH and CDR2 LQKENI. CDR3 amino acids: CASSPGTGQYNEQFF. The DNA for the CDR3 is TGTGCCAGCTCACCGGGGACAGGGCAATACAATGAGCAGTTCTTC.

The chain has TRBV28 and TRBJ2-5; weak D call: TRBD1 (5 bases). CDR1 MDHEN and CDR2 SYDVKM come from the germline V gene. There are 13 residues in the CDR3. Trimming shortened V by 6 bases and J by 4 bases, and 12 bases separated the two germline ends. CDR3 in DNA: TGTGCCAGCAGAACCCTGGGGCCAGAGACCCAGTACTTC. It translates to CASRTLGPETQYF.

This chain connects TRBV7-2 to TRBJ2-6, with 8 bases identical to TRBD2. The germline V gene has CDR1 SGHTA and CDR2 FQGNSA. The V segment lost 1 base and the J segment 1 base; nucleotides outside the gene matches: 9. This CDR3 is 19 amino acids long. CDR3 in amino acids: CASSLVLAGGASGANVLTF. For the CDR3, the DNA is TGTGCCAGCAGCTTAGTGCTGGCCGGGGGGGCTTCTGGGGCCAACGTCCTGACTTTC.

This CDR3 is CASRVQPLSNYGYTF. The CDR3, as DNA: TGTGCCAGCAGAGTACAACCCCTTTCTAACTATGGCTACACCTTC. The chain carries TRBV6-5 and TRBJ1-2; no firm D call. CDR1 and CDR2 (germline): MNHEY, SVGAGI. Trimming left V 6 bases short and J 0 bases short, with 14 bases between. This CDR3 region has 15 residues.

The chain is built from TRBV6-6 and TRBJ2-4; tentatively, D is TRBD2 (5 bases). The DNA end lines up better with TRBJ2-7; the J call may be wrong. CDR3 length: 14 amino acids. Looked up from germline, CDR1 is MNHNY and CDR2 is SVGAGI (reference sequence). CDR3 bases: TGTGCCAGCAGTCCGTCATCGGGGACCTACGAGCAGTACTTC. It codes for CASSPSSGTYEQYF.

This clonotype was observed a handful of times. This chain joins TRBV9 and TRBJ1-2, with D hard to call. The V gene lost 4 bases and the J gene lost 10 bases, with 14 bases spanning the gap. Germline V CDR1 and CDR2: SGDLS, YYNGEE. The CDR3 runs to 12 residues. CDR3: CASSSTFGYYTF. CDR3 DNA: TGTGCCAGCAGCTCCACCTTCGGCTACTACACCTTC.

This clonotype was recorded a few times. The chain combines TRBV6-2 or TRBV6-3 with TRBJ2-1, with 7 bases lining up with TRBD1. Unmatched junction bases numbered 3, after V lost 5 bases and J lost 2 bases. Per the germline V gene, CDR1 is MNHEY and CDR2 is SVGEGT. The CDR3 runs 14 residues. The CDR3: CASSIRGTYNEQFF. The CDR3, as DNA: TGTGCCAGCAGTATCAGGGGGACCTACAATGAGCAGTTCTTC.

This clonotype occurred a few times. The rearrangement uses TRBV29-1 and TRBJ2-1; maybe TRBD2 (5 bases). The V gene's germline CDR1 is SQVTM and CDR2 ANQGSEA. V was cut by 1 base and J by 4 bases, with 8 bases left in between. This CDR3 has 13 residues. Written as DNA, the CDR3 is TGCAGCGTTGAAGCTGCGGGTTACAATGAGCAGTTCTTC. Protein: CSVEAAGYNEQFF.

V usage is TRBV7-2 and J usage is TRBJ2-7; TRBD2 agrees at 9 bases. The germline V gene encodes CDR1 SGHTA and CDR2 FQGNSA. V lost 3 bases to trimming and J lost 1 base; unmatched junction nucleotides: 4. The CDR3 is 15 residues long. The CDR3 DNA sequence: TGTGCCAGCAGCTTCGGGACTAGCCTTTCCTACGAGCAGTACTTC. Translated, it gives CASSFGTSLSYEQYF.

Here the CDR3 DNA reads TGTGCCAGCTCACCACCGGGATCAGCCATTCAGTACTTC. As protein: CASSPPGSAIQYF. The chain joins TRBV18 to TRBJ2-4; D remains unclear. This CDR3 has 13 residues. Germline V gives CDR1 KGHSH, CDR2 LQKENI. V was trimmed by 0 bases and J by 9 bases, leaving 9 bases between them.

This rearrangement joins TRBV6-2 or TRBV6-3 to TRBJ2-1; 10 nucleotides agree with TRBD2. From germline, CDR1 is MNHEY and CDR2 SVGEGT. The CDR3 extends over 14 amino acids. The J segment lost 7 bases and the V segment lost 4 bases, leaving 4 bases of the junction unmatched. The CDR3 region is CASSSLAGENEQFF. CDR3 in DNA: TGTGCCAGCAGTTCCCTAGCGGGGGAGAATGAGCAGTTCTTC.